The rows below give T cell receptor beta chains drawn from one sample of a study of T cells expressing NK-cell markers. Following a re-call of the 5' RACE reads, TCRdb has one entry per CDR3 protein and lacks DNA. Its clone listing holds 300,000 or so distinct CDR3 sequences. Sequenced input: blood T cells: a sorted CD56 or NKG2C T cell subset, CD4+ or CD8+ T cells, or bulk PBMC T cells (not recorded which). Receptors were obtained from a woman aged 18-70 years in good health. Both conserved end residues are part of each CDR3. Some rows mark clone size as missing; the rest say once, few, many or name a class of expanded clone.

TRBV27	TRBJ2-3	NA	16	CASSGRVGPSTDTQYF
TRBV20-1	TRBJ2-2	NA	14	CSASTSGRAGELFF
TRBV6-1	TRBJ1-2	NA	15	CASTYLGDRVAGYTF
TRBV7-2	TRBJ1-1	NA	16	CASSLAPGPGRTEAFF
TRBV7-2	TRBJ2-1	NA	13	CASTSIRGNEQFF
TRBV10-3	TRBJ1-1	NA	15	CAIRAPYRENSEAFF
TRBV20-1	TRBJ2-5	NA	12	CSARRALETQYF
TRBV14	TRBJ2-2	NA	15	CASSQVSGYTGELFF
TRBV7-3	TRBJ1-1	NA	12	CASSLQGQAAFF
TRBV4-1	TRBJ2-5	NA	16	CASSQAGGAGLETQYF
TRBV29-1	TRBJ2-3	NA	14	CSVEMGARTDTQYF
TRBV6-1	TRBJ1-5	NA	14	CASSAGGLDQPQHF
TRBV6-1	TRBJ1-3	NA	16	CASSPSAGGRGNTIYF
TRBV28	TRBJ2-3	NA	14	CASSLAPSTDTQYF
TRBV12-3/TRBV12-4	TRBJ1-1	NA	16	CASSSPGQGAPTEAFF
TRBV7-9	TRBJ1-1	NA	17	CASSPAGKGGMNTEAFF
TRBV6-5	TRBJ1-1	NA	15	CASSSWTGGNTEAFF
TRBV18	TRBJ2-7	NA	13	CASSPASPYEQYF
TRBV2	TRBJ2-3	NA	12	CASSDVGDTQYF
TRBV9	TRBJ1-4	NA	15	CASSVDWTSGEKLFF
TRBV12-3/TRBV12-4	TRBJ2-1	NA	13	CASSSVQPHEQFF
TRBV2	TRBJ1-5	NA	14	CASRGTPPNQPQHF
TRBV4-3	TRBJ1-2	NA	16	CASSQVAGGGNYGYTF
TRBV12-3/TRBV12-4	TRBJ1-1	NA	15	CASSSHPMGSPEAFF
TRBV20-1	TRBJ1-6	NA	17	CSARDIVRDWDNSPLHF
TRBV5-1	TRBJ1-3	NA	15	CASSFDIFSGNTIYF
TRBV24-1	TRBJ2-1	medium-sized	16	CATSDQRGGIYNEQFF
TRBV23-1	TRBJ1-2	NA	14	CASSLQGPAYGYTF
TRBV5-1	TRBJ2-5	NA	16	CASSLAPGNHQETQYF
TRBV5-6	TRBJ2-2	NA	16	CASSPFSGTTTGELFF
TRBV30	TRBJ2-1	NA	13	CAWVSPGWNEQFF
TRBV5-1	TRBJ2-1	NA	15	CASSSDLAGSSEQFF
TRBV5-1	TRBJ1-4	NA	15	CASSLGGAGKEKLFF
TRBV3-1	TRBJ2-3	NA	16	CASSQDVGLNADTQYF
TRBV12-3/TRBV12-4	TRBJ1-4	NA	15	CASSLFGATNEKLFF
TRBV19	TRBJ2-7	NA	15	CASSPGGGTVYEQYF
TRBV29-1	TRBJ1-2	NA	12	CSVGGPLEGYTF
TRBV5-1	TRBJ2-3	NA	15	CASSLREDSGDTQYF
TRBV12-3/TRBV12-4	TRBJ2-6	NA	16	CASRRDRSSGANVLTF
TRBV5-1	TRBJ2-7	NA	13	CASSLRQDYEQYF
TRBV29-1	TRBJ1-5	NA	14	CSVASTAQGATQHF
TRBV23-1	TRBJ2-1	NA	17	CASSPSRTGCLYNEQFF